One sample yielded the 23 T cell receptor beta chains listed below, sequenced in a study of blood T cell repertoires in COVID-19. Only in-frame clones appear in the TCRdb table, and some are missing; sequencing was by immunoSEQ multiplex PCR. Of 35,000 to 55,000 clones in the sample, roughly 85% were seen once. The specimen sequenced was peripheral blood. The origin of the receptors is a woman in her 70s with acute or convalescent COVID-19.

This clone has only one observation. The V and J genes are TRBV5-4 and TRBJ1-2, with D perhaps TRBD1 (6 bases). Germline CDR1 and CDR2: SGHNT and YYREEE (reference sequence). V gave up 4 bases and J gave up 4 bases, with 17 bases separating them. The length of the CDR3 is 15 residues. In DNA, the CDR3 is TGTGCCAGCAGCAGACCGGGGGGAGGGGGCTATGGCTACACCTTC. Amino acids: CASSRPGGGGYGYTF.

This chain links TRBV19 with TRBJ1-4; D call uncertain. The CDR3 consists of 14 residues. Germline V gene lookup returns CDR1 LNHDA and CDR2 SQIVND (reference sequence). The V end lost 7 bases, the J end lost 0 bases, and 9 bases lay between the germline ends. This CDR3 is CASTELATNEKLFF. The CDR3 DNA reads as TGTGCCAGTACCGAACTTGCAACTAATGAAAAACTGTTTTTT. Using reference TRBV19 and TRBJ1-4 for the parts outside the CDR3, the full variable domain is DGGITQSPKYLFRKEGQNVTLSCEQNLNHDAMYWYRQDPGQGLRLIYYSQIVNDFQKGDIAEGYSVSREKKESFPLTVTSAQKNPTAFYLCASTELATNEKLFFGSGTQLSVL.

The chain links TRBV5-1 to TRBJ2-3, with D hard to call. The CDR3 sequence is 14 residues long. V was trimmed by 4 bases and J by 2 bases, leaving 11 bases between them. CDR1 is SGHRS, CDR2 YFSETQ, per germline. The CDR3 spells CASSTVEHTDTQYF. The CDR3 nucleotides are TGCGCCAGCAGCACCGTCGAGCACACAGATACGCAGTATTTT.

CDR3: CASSLETGRNTEAFF. In DNA form, the CDR3 reads TGCGCCAGCAGCTTGGAGACAGGGCGGAACACTGAAGCTTTCTTT. The chain uses TRBV5-1 and TRBJ1-1; TRBD1 aligns across 7 bases. Unmatched junction bases numbered 3, after V lost 0 bases and J lost 1 base. Germline CDR1 SGHRS, CDR2 YFSETQ. The CDR3 is 15 residues long.

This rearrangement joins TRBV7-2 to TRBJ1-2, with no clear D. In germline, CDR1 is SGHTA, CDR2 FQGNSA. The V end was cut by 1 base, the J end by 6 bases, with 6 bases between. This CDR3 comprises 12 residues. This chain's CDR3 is CASSLVHDGYTF. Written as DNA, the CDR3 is TGTGCCAGCAGCTTAGTCCATGATGGCTACACCTTC.

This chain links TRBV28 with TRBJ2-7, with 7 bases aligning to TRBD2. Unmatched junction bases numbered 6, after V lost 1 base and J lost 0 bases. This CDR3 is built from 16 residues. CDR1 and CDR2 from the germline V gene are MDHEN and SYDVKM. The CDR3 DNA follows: TGTGCCAGCAGTTTATTCGGCGGGGGAAGCTCCTACGAGCAGTACTTC. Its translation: CASSLFGGGSSYEQYF.

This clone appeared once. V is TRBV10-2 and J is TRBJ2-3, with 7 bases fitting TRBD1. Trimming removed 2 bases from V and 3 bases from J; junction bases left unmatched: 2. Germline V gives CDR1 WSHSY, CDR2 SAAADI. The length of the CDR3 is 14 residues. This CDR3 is CASSERGRTDTQYF. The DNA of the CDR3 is TGCGCCAGCAGTGAGAGGGGGCGGACAGATACGCAGTATTTT.

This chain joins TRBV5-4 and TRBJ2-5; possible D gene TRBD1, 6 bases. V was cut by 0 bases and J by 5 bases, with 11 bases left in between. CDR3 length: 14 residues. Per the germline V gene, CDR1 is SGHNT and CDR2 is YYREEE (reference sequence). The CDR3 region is CASSLGQGMETQYF. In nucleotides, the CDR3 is TGTGCCAGCAGCTTGGGTCAGGGGATGGAGACCCAGTACTTC.

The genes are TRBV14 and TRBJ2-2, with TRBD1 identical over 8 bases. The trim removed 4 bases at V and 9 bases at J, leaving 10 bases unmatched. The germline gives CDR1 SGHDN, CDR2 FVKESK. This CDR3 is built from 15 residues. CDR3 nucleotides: TGTGCCAGCAGCCCCTCCGGGACAGGATTCCGGGAGCTGTTTTTT. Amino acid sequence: CASSPSGTGFRELFF.

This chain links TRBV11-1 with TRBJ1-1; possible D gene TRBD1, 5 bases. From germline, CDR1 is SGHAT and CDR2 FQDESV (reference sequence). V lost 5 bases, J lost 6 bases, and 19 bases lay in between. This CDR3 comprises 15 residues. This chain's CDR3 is CASSPKKGGAPEAFF. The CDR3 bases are TGTGCCAGCAGCCCAAAGAAGGGTGGGGCCCCTGAAGCTTTCTTT.

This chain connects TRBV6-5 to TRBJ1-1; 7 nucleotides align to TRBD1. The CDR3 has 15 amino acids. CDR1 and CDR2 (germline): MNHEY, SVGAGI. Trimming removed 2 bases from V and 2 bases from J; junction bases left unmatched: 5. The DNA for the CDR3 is TGTGCCAGCAGTTACCCCAACAGGGGTAACACTGAAGCTTTCTTT. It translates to CASSYPNRGNTEAFF.

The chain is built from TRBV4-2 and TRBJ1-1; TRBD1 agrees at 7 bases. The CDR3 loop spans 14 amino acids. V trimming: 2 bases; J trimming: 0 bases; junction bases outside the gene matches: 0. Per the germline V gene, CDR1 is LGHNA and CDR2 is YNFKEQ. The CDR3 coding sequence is TGTGCCAGCAGCCAAACAGGGGTGAACACTGAAGCTTTCTTT. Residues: CASSQTGVNTEAFF.

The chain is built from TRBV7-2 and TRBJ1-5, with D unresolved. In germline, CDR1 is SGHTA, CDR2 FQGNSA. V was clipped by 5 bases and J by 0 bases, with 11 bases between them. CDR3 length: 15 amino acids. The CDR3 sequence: CASSLQVNSNQPQHF. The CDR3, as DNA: TGTGCCAGCAGCCTGCAGGTGAATAGCAATCAGCCCCAGCATTTT. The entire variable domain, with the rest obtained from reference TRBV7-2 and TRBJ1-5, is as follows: GAGVSQSPSNKVTEKGKDVELRCDPISGHTALYWYRQSLGQGLEFLIYFQGNSAPDKSGLPSDRFSAERTGGSVSTLTIQRTQQEDSAVYLCASSLQVNSNQPQHFGDGTRLSIL.

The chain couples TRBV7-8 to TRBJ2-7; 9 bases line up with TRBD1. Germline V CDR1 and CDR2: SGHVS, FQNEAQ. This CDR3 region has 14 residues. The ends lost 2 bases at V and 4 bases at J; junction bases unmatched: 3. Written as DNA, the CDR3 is TGTGCCAGCAGCTTAACGGACAGGGGTTACGAGCAGTACTTC. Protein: CASSLTDRGYEQYF. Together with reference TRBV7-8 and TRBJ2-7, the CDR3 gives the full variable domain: GAGVSQSPRYKVAKRGQDVALRCDPISGHVSLFWYQQALGQGPEFLTYFQNEAQLDKSGLPSDRFFAERPEGSVSTLKIQRTQQEDSAVYLCASSLTDRGYEQYFGPGTRLTVT.

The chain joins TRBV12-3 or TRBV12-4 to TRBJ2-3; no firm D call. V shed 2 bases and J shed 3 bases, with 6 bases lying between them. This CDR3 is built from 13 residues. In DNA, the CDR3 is TGTGCCAGCAGTTTACGGCGGACAGATACGCAGTATTTT. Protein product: CASSLRRTDTQYF.

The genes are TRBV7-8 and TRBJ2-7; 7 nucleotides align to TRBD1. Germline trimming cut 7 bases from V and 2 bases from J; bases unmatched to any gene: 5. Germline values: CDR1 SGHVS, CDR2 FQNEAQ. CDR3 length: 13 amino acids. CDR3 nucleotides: TGTGCCAGCAACACGGGACAGACCTACGAGCAGTACTTC. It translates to CASNTGQTYEQYF.

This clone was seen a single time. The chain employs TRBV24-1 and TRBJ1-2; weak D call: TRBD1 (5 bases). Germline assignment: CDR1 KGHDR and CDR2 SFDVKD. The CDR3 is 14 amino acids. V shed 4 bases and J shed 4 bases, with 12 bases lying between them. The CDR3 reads CATSEGAGTYGYTF. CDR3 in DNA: TGTGCCACCAGTGAAGGGGCAGGCACCTATGGCTACACCTTC.

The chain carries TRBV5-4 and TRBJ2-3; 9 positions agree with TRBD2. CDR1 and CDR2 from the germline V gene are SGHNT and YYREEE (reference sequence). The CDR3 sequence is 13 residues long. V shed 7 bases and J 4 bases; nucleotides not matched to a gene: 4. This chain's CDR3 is CASGLAGPDTQYF. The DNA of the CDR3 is TGTGCCAGCGGTCTAGCGGGACCAGATACGCAGTATTTT.

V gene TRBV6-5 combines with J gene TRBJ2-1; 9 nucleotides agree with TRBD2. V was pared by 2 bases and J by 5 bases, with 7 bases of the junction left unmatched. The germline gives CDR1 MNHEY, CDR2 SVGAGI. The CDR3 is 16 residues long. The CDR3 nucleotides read TGTGCCAGCAGTTACGGCGGTAGCGGGAGCCACAATGAGCAGTTCTTC. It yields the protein CASSYGGSGSHNEQFF.

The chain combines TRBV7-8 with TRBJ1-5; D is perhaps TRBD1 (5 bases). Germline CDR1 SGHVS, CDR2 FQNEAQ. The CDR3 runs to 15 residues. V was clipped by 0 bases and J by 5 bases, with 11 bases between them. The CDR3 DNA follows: TGTGCCAGCAGCTTAGCCGGGGGGGGTCATCAGCCCCAGCATTTT. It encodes CASSLAGGGHQPQHF.

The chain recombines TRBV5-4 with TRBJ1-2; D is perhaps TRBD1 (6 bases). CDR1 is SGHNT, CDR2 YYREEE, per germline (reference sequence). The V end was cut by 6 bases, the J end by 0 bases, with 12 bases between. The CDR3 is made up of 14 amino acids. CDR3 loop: CASTSGASNYGYTF. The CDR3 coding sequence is TGTGCCAGCACCTCAGGGGCTTCTAACTATGGCTACACCTTC.

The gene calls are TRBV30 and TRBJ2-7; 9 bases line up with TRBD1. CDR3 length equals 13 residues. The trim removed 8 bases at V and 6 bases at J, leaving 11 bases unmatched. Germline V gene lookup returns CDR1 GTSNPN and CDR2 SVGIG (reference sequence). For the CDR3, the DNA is TGTGCCGGCAAGGGGACAGGGTTGATCGAGCAGTACTTC. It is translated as CAGKGTGLIEQYF.

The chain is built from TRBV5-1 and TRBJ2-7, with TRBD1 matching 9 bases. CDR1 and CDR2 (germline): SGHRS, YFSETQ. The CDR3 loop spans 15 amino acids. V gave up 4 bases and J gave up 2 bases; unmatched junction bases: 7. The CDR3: CASSAGTGKTYEQYF. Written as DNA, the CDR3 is TGCGCCAGCAGCGCAGGGACAGGGAAGACCTACGAGCAGTACTTC.